This T cell receptor (beta chain) was found in a study of graft-versus-host responses after intestinal transplantation. About the research overall: The transplants performed in recipients were multivisceral, liver-intestinal, or isolated intestinal. Every recipient had anti-thymocyte globulin induction and three to four years of tacrolimus plus steroids. Findings of the study overall: Allograft graft-versus-host to host-versus-graft clonal ratios ran high in patients with graft-donor T cell macrochimerism. GvH clones detected in recipient marrow included some appearing first in ileum or blood.

Some clones are missing from TCRdb's copy, which holds only in-frame ones; the method was immunoSEQ multiplex PCR. Of tens of thousands of clones in the sample, 75% to 90% are singletons; the top ten hold about a sixth. Once graft tissue had been processed, intraepithelial and lamina propria lymphocytes were released. As concerns this clone: As yet, its antigen is unknown.

This CDR3 spans 16 amino acids. Per the germline V gene, CDR1 is MRHNA and CDR2 is SNTAGT. Trimming removed 6 bases from V and 3 bases from J; junction bases left unmatched: 10. The chain joins TRBV6-4 to TRBJ1-5; 8 nucleotides align to TRBD1. This receptor was taken from a human patient who received an intestinal transplant, so some T cells may come from the graft donor. This specimen was ileum tissue, taken around 200 days after intestinal transplant. The CDR3 sequence is CASRLTGGGINQPQHF. CDR3 nucleotide sequence: TGTGCCAGCAGGCTTACAGGGGGAGGCATCAATCAGCCCCAGCATTTT.